The clone carrying this T cell receptor beta chain was observed many times. What it recognizes is unknown. This record belongs to a study of CD8+CD57+ T cells in acquired aplastic anemia. Study-wide background: Average DNA yield from sorted CD4+ and CD8+ cells was roughly 3 ug.

Losses at the gene ends were 2 bases for V and 17 bases for J; bases not matched to a gene: 6. The CDR3 sequence is 11 residues long. CDR1 is DFQATT and CDR2 is SNEGSKA in the germline V gene (reference sequence). General study results and limits: Patients and controls were not found to differ significantly in CD8+ Simpson's diversity.

For CDR3 and TCR beta VDJ profiling, genomic DNA was the template used. TCRdb recomputed calls from the reads with MiXCR, one row per CDR3 protein. The table has 400,000 to 450,000 distinct CDR3 sequences, 60% to 80% seen once. This sequence originates from a human donor in good health, serving as a control. V and J are TRBV20-1 and TRBJ1-4; 9 nucleotides match TRBD1. Sequencing was carried out using sorted CD4+, CD8+, or CD8+CD57+ T cells (not recorded which) from PBMCs. The CDR3 sequence: CSARLDRGTFF. The DNA for the CDR3 is TGCAGTGCTAGACTGGACAGGGGAACTTTTTTT.